This T cell receptor (beta chain) derives from a study of response to subunit inactivated influenza vaccine. Looked up from germline, CDR1 is SQVTM and CDR2 is ANQGSEA. V was pared by 7 bases and J by 4 bases, with 17 bases between. CDR3 length equals 14 residues. MiXCR was run by TCRdb on the RT-PCR reads, yielding one entry per CDR3 protein. Of 500,000 or so distinct CDR3 sequences in the sample, approximately 16% were seen once. The sequence came from a man between 50 and 75 years old who received an inactivated influenza vaccine. This specimen was CD4+ T cells sorted from PBMCs, taken less than 30 months after vaccination. This chain uses TRBV29-1 with TRBJ2-1; D unresolved. The CDR3 loop reads CSAHKGIGYNEQFF. As DNA, the CDR3 is TGCAGCGCCCACAAAGGGATCGGGTACAATGAGCAGTTCTTC.